The 22 T cell receptor beta chains below were found in one sample sequenced in a study of blood T cell repertoires in COVID-19. Sequencing was performed with immunoSEQ multiplex PCR; in TCRdb, only in-frame clones are kept and a portion is missing. The sample lists about 170,000 clones, approximately 87% occurring once. The material sequenced was PBMCs or T cells enriched from blood (not recorded which). These receptors all come from a woman between 45 and 65 years old who had recovered from COVID-19.

The chain joins TRBV19 to TRBJ2-4; perhaps TRBD1 as D (6 bases). CDR3 size: 18 residues. Trimming removed 4 bases at V and 3 bases at J, with 22 bases between. Looked up from germline, CDR1 is LNHDA and CDR2 is SQIVND (reference sequence). Written as DNA, the CDR3 is TGTGCCAGTAGTAGGGACATACCAGCTCGACTGGTCAAAAACATTCAGTACTTC. Its protein is CASSRDIPARLVKNIQYF.

This chain uses TRBV7-2 with TRBJ1-5; tentative D call: TRBD1 (6 bases). CDR1 is SGHTA and CDR2 is FQGNSA in the germline V gene. V was cut by 1 base and J by 7 bases, with 11 bases left in between. The CDR3 contains 14 residues. CDR3 sequence (DNA): TGTGCCAGCAGCTTAGGTAAAACAGGGCAGCCCCAGCATTTT. Translation gives CASSLGKTGQPQHF. The full variable domain, with the rest looked up from reference TRBV7-2 and TRBJ1-5, is GAGVSQSPSNKVTEKGKDVELRCDPISGHTALYWYRQSLGQGLEFLIYFQGNSAPDKSGLPSDRFSAERTGGSVSTLTIQRTQQEDSAVYLCASSLGKTGQPQHFGDGTRLSIL.

This clone was seen a single time. Other DNA sequences in the same sample also yield this CDR3. The gene calls are TRBV12-3 or TRBV12-4 and TRBJ1-5; D might be TRBD1 (5 bases). Trimming cost V 5 bases and J 1 base, with 6 bases left between them. The CDR3 has 13 residues. In nucleotides, the CDR3 is TGTGCCAGCAGTCGACAGAGCAATCAGCCCCAGCATTTT. This sequence encodes CASSRQSNQPQHF.

The V gene is TRBV3-1 (or the pseudogene TRBV3-2), the J gene TRBJ1-2, with unresolved D. V lost 3 bases and J lost 2, with 10 bases in between. CDR3 length equals 14 residues. Germline CDR1 reads LGHDT; CDR2 reads YNNKEL (reference sequence). The CDR3 DNA is TGTGCCAGCAGCCACGGCGGGCAGAACTATGGCTACACCTTC. Translating gives CASSHGGQNYGYTF.

This sequence joins TRBV5-5 and TRBJ1-6; D perhaps matches TRBD1 (6 bases). In germline, CDR1 is SGHKS, CDR2 YYEKEE (reference sequence). This CDR3 region has 15 residues. Deletions cut 4 bases from V and 7 bases from J, with 15 bases between. This CDR3 is CASSLDWTVNSPLHF. The CDR3 DNA reads as TGTGCCAGCAGCCTAGACTGGACAGTCAATTCACCCCTCCACTTT.

The chain combines TRBV5-4 with TRBJ1-5; perhaps TRBD1 as D (5 bases). The CDR3 consists of 14 residues. The V end was cut by 5 bases, the J end by 4 bases, with 13 bases between. Germline V lookup: CDR1 SGHNT, CDR2 YYREEE (reference sequence). The CDR3 sequence is CASRARQKNQPQHF. The CDR3 coding sequence is TGTGCCAGCAGGGCCAGACAGAAGAATCAGCCCCAGCATTTT.

V and J are TRBV15 and TRBJ2-3, with 14 bases fitting TRBD2. This CDR3 is built from 18 residues. Germline V gene sequence: CDR1 LNHNV, CDR2 YYDKDF (reference sequence). Trimming removed 2 bases from V and 5 bases from J; junction bases left unmatched: 9. CDR3 nucleotides: TGTGCCACCAGCAGACCCCACAGACTAGCGGGGGGGCAAGATACGCAGTATTTT. It specifies CATSRPHRLAGGQDTQYF. Together with reference TRBV15 and TRBJ2-3, the CDR3 gives the full variable domain: DAMVIQNPRYQVTQFGKPVTLSCSQTLNHNVMYWYQQKSSQAPKLLFHYYDKDFNNEADTPDNFQSRRPNTSFCFLDIRSPGLGDTAMYLCATSRPHRLAGGQDTQYFGPGTRLTVL.

CDR3: CASSYKQVGGYTF. The CDR3 DNA is TGTGCCAGCAGTTACAAACAGGTCGGGGGCTACACCTTC. The chain is built from TRBV6-5 and TRBJ1-2, with a possible D match to TRBD1 (5 bases). The length of the CDR3 is 13 residues. With 2 bases removed from V and 8 bases from J, the gap between germline ends came to 12 bases. Germline V gene sequence: CDR1 MNHEY, CDR2 SVGAGI.

This chain connects TRBV2 to TRBJ2-7; D is possibly TRBD2 (6 bases). Germline V gene data show CDR1 as SNHLY and CDR2 as FYNNEI. Trimming stripped 6 bases from V and 6 bases from J, with 21 bases between. There are 15 residues in the CDR3. The CDR3 DNA is TGTGCCAGCAGGTACCTTTACTTAGCGGCAGGCGAGCAGTACGTC. Translation: CASRYLYLAAGEQYV.

The V and J genes are TRBV12-3 or TRBV12-4 and TRBJ1-1; D gene uncertain. This CDR3 contains 13 residues. Trimming cost V 5 bases and J 3 bases, with 10 bases left between them. CDR3: CASSTQEDTEAFF. CDR3 DNA: TGTGCCAGCAGTACCCAGGAAGACACTGAAGCTTTCTTT.

This chain links TRBV2 with TRBJ1-5; tentatively, D is TRBD1 (5 bases). In germline, CDR1 is SNHLY, CDR2 FYNNEI. The CDR3 sequence is 16 residues long. V lost 2 bases to trimming and J lost 0 bases, with 11 bases between them. The chain's CDR3 is CASSEIQGGSNQPQHF. The CDR3 DNA is TGTGCCAGCAGTGAAATCCAGGGAGGTAGCAATCAGCCCCAGCATTTT.

This clone has a handful of counts. The chain has TRBV28 and TRBJ1-1, with D uncertain. Germline CDR1 reads MDHEN; CDR2 reads SYDVKM. The CDR3 consists of 11 residues. Trimming shortened V by 6 bases and J by 8 bases, and 10 bases separated the two germline ends. CDR3 protein: CASSVLVEAFF. CDR3 bases: TGTGCCAGCAGCGTTCTTGTGGAAGCTTTCTTT.

The V and J genes are TRBV4-1 and TRBJ2-5, with a tentative D call TRBD1 (5 bases). V shed 4 bases and J shed 5 bases, with 17 bases lying between them. CDR3 length: 15 amino acids. Germline V gene sequence: CDR1 MGHRA, CDR2 YSYEKL. The DNA of the CDR3 is TGCGCCAGCAGCCCCGACGGAAGGGGATTGGAGACCCAGTACTTC. It is translated as CASSPDGRGLETQYF.

This clone appeared a few times. The chain combines TRBV24-1 with TRBJ1-5; tentative D call: TRBD1 (6 bases). The CDR3 has 16 residues. V was clipped by 5 bases and J by 0 bases, with 13 bases between them. Germline V gene lookup returns CDR1 KGHDR and CDR2 SFDVKD. The chain's CDR3 is CATSGQGLSSNQPQHF. In DNA form, the CDR3 reads TGTGCCACCAGTGGCCAGGGGTTAAGTAGCAATCAGCCCCAGCATTTT.

The chain links TRBV7-9 to TRBJ2-7, with 9 positions matching TRBD2. Germline assignment: CDR1 SEHNR and CDR2 FQNEAQ (reference sequence). V shed 1 base, J shed 3 bases, and the junction held 4 bases outside the gene matches. The CDR3 length is 15 residues. The CDR3 protein is CASSLGLAGIYEQYV. The CDR3, as DNA: TGTGCCAGCAGCTTAGGGCTAGCGGGAATCTACGAGCAGTACGTC.

The V call is TRBV30, the J call TRBJ1-6, with 11 bases that match TRBD1. Trimming at V came to 5 bases and at J to 0 bases, leaving 15 bases not matched to a gene. In germline, CDR1 is GTSNPN, CDR2 SVGIG (reference sequence). This CDR3 contains 20 residues. For the CDR3, the DNA is TGTGCCTGGTGCGGGACCCGGACAGGGGGCCTGAGCTCCTATAATTCACCCCTCCACTTT. The encoded protein is CAWCGTRTGGLSSYNSPLHF.

This clone was picked up one time. CDR3 sequence: CASKVIGEAGELFF. The CDR3 nucleotides are TGCGCCAGCAAAGTTATAGGGGAGGCCGGGGAGCTGTTTTTT. This rearrangement joins TRBV5-1 to TRBJ2-2; possible D gene TRBD2, 6 bases. The V gene's germline CDR1 is SGHRS and CDR2 YFSETQ. This CDR3 contains 14 residues. Trimming removed 6 bases from V and 6 bases from J, with 15 bases in between.

V and J are TRBV7-9 and TRBJ1-1; D is possibly TRBD1 (5 bases). Per germline, CDR1 SEHNR and CDR2 FQNEAQ (reference sequence). The length of the CDR3 is 14 residues. Trimming shortened V by 5 bases and J by 4 bases, and 14 bases separated the two germline ends. The CDR3 DNA sequence: TGTGCCAGCAGCAAGGGGAGGGAAGTCACTGAAGCTTTCTTT. Protein sequence: CASSKGREVTEAFF.

This chain uses TRBV25-1 with TRBJ2-3, with D maybe TRBD2 (6 bases). The V end lost 3 bases, the J end lost 3 bases, and 7 bases lay between the germline ends. CDR3 length: 13 residues. Germline CDR1 reads MGHDK; CDR2 reads SYGVNS. The CDR3 is CASSEAGTDTQYF. CDR3 coding DNA: TGTGCCAGCAGTGAGGCGGGAACAGATACGCAGTATTTT.

The chain combines TRBV7-8 with TRBJ1-1; D call uncertain. V dropped 4 bases and J dropped 4 bases, with 10 bases sitting between them. This CDR3 region has 13 residues. Germline CDR1 and CDR2: SGHVS and FQNEAQ. This CDR3 is CASSWALGTEAFF. CDR3 in DNA: TGTGCCAGCAGCTGGGCCCTGGGCACTGAAGCTTTCTTT.

The CDR3 here is CASSPTGQDTFDTF. CDR3 nucleotides: TGTGCCAGCTCACCAACGGGACAGGACACGTTCGACACCTTC. This sequence joins TRBV18 and TRBJ1-2, with 8 bases aligning to TRBD1. This CDR3 spans 14 amino acids. J was trimmed by 12 bases and V by 2 bases; bases with no gene match: 11. Germline V gives CDR1 KGHSH, CDR2 LQKENI.

The V and J genes are TRBV19 and TRBJ1-3, with TRBD1 identical over 8 bases. This CDR3 is built from 16 residues. The germline gives CDR1 LNHDA, CDR2 SQIVND (reference sequence). The ends lost 7 bases at V and 4 bases at J; junction bases unmatched: 12. CDR3 sequence: CASTSWVGQGGNTIYF. In DNA form, the CDR3 reads TGTGCCAGTACCTCCTGGGTCGGACAGGGCGGAAACACCATATATTTT.